The 23 T cell receptor beta chains below all came from one sample that was sequenced in a study of graft-versus-host responses after intestinal transplantation. Clones were sequenced by immunoSEQ multiplex PCR, and TCRdb holds only the in-frame ones, with some missing. Of 20,000 or so clones listed, around 81% are singletons. Intraepithelial and lamina propria lymphocytes were freed from processed graft tissue. The source was ileum tissue, collected 12 days after intestinal transplant. The receptor set was obtained from a human patient who received an intestinal transplant, so some T cells may come from the graft donor.

The chain joins TRBV27 to TRBJ1-2; D is possibly TRBD1 (5 bases). The germline V and J ends were trimmed by 2 bases and 3 bases, with 13 bases remaining between them. The CDR3 sequence is 15 residues long. CDR1 is MNHEY, CDR2 SMNVEV, per germline (reference sequence). The CDR3 is CASSLGTPGYYGYTF. CDR3 bases: TGTGCCAGCAGTTTAGGGACTCCCGGGTACTATGGCTACACCTTC.

V usage is TRBV30 and J usage is TRBJ1-5; possible D gene TRBD1, 5 bases. The germline V gene encodes CDR1 GTSNPN and CDR2 SVGIG (reference sequence). V gave up 4 bases and J gave up 5 bases, with 12 bases separating them. CDR3 length: 13 amino acids. CDR3 in amino acids: CAWKGQGYQPQHF. The CDR3 region has the DNA TGTGCCTGGAAGGGTCAGGGATATCAGCCCCAGCATTTT.

The chain links TRBV6-5 to TRBJ2-7; 7 bases fit TRBD1. This CDR3 is 15 amino acids long. CDR1 is MNHEY and CDR2 is SVGAGI in the germline V gene. J was trimmed by 2 bases and V by 5 bases; bases with no gene match: 9. DNA for the CDR3: TGTGCCAGCAGTCGGACCGGGACAGCGGCCTACGAGCAGTACTTC. Residues: CASSRTGTAAYEQYF.

J is TRBJ1-4 and V is TRBV5-1, with D possibly matching TRBD1 (5 bases). The V gene lost 4 bases and the J gene lost 5 bases, with 15 bases spanning the gap. Germline V CDR1 and CDR2: SGHRS, YFSETQ. The CDR3 is 15 residues long. CDR3 bases: TGCGCCAGCAGCCCCCAGACGGCAGGGAATGAAAAACTGTTTTTT. The encoded protein is CASSPQTAGNEKLFF.

This sequence joins TRBV19 and TRBJ2-7; D not certain. The germline V gene has CDR1 LNHDA and CDR2 SQIVND (reference sequence). The CDR3 spans 10 residues. Trimming pared 8 bases from V and 6 bases from J, leaving 8 bases between. Here the CDR3 reads CASEVFEQYF. CDR3 coding DNA: TGTGCCAGTGAGGTCTTCGAGCAGTACTTC.

V and J are TRBV6-5 and TRBJ2-2; possibly TRBD2 for D (6 bases). Germline V lookup: CDR1 MNHEY, CDR2 SVGAGI. This CDR3 comprises 16 residues. The V end lost 4 bases, the J end lost 4 bases, and 16 bases lay between the germline ends. CDR3 nucleotides: TGTGCCAGCAGTTCCCGTGGTGGAGGGCGCACCGGGGAGCTGTTTTTT. Its translation: CASSSRGGGRTGELFF.

The chain couples TRBV5-5 to TRBJ1-5, with 7 nucleotides matching TRBD1. V dropped 4 bases and J dropped 6; count of bases not matched to a gene: 10. Per the germline V gene, CDR1 is SGHKS and CDR2 is YYEKEE (reference sequence). This CDR3 is 15 amino acids long. The CDR3 DNA reads as TGTGCCAGCAGCGCGGGGATAGGGGGCGGTCAGCCCCAGCATTTT. Translated: CASSAGIGGGQPQHF.

The rearrangement joins TRBV7-9 to TRBJ1-2, with 7 bases matching TRBD1. V lost 5 bases and J lost 6; bases outside the gene matches: 12. CDR1 is SEHNR and CDR2 is FQNEAQ in the germline V gene (reference sequence). The CDR3 spans 15 residues. Here the CDR3 reads CASSATGAPLDGYTF. The DNA of the CDR3 is TGTGCCAGCAGCGCAACAGGGGCGCCTCTGGATGGCTACACCTTC.

The chain joins TRBV29-1 to TRBJ1-5; perhaps TRBD1 as D (5 bases). There are 13 residues in the CDR3. Trimming cost V 0 bases and J 7 bases, with 10 bases left between them. Germline loops: CDR1 SQVTM, CDR2 ANQGSEA. CDR3 loop: CSVEEEGSQPQHF. CDR3 DNA sequence: TGCAGCGTTGAAGAGGAGGGGTCCCAGCCCCAGCATTTT.

This sequence joins TRBV2 and TRBJ2-7, with TRBD1 identical over 9 bases. This CDR3 is 15 amino acids long. Germline CDR1 is SNHLY and CDR2 is FYNNEI. V lost 1 base and J lost 5; bases outside the gene matches: 6. The CDR3 here is CASSEGSGQGNEQYF. CDR3 in DNA: TGTGCCAGCAGTGAAGGGTCGGGACAGGGTAACGAGCAGTACTTC.

This chain uses TRBV10-3 with TRBJ1-2, with D tentatively TRBD1 (6 bases). V gave up 6 bases and J gave up 2 bases, with 10 bases separating them. The CDR3 has 13 amino acids. CDR1 and CDR2 (germline): ENHRY, SYGVKD. CDR3 in amino acids: CAIRAGANYGYTF. The DNA for the CDR3 is TGTGCCATCAGGGCGGGGGCGAACTATGGCTACACCTTC.

The chain employs TRBV5-1 and TRBJ2-2, with D perhaps TRBD1 (5 bases). Between the trimmed V and J ends, which lost 7 bases and 4 bases, there was a span of 23 bases. CDR3 length: 17 residues. Germline V gene lookup returns CDR1 SGHRS and CDR2 YFSETQ. This chain's CDR3 is CASCSTVILGRTGELFF. As DNA, the CDR3 is TGCGCCAGCTGCTCGACAGTTATCTTGGGTCGCACCGGGGAGCTGTTTTTT.

The chain carries TRBV5-8 and TRBJ2-7; D unclear. The CDR3 extends over 11 amino acids. CDR1 and CDR2 from the germline V gene are SGHTS and YDEGEE. V was trimmed by 1 base and J by 11 bases, leaving 10 bases between them. CDR3 amino acids: CASSLWADEYF. The CDR3 DNA follows: TGTGCCAGCAGCTTGTGGGCCGACGAGTACTTC.

The CDR3 DNA reads TGTGCCACCAGCAGAGGACTCCAGAATCAGCCCCAGCATTTT. It yields the protein CATSRGLQNQPQHF. This sequence joins TRBV15 and TRBJ1-5, with no clear D. V shed 1 base and J shed 4 bases, with 8 bases lying between them. The CDR3 has 14 residues. Germline values: CDR1 LNHNV, CDR2 YYDKDF (reference sequence).

This chain connects TRBV27 to TRBJ2-1; TRBD1 is a possible D gene (5 bases). The CDR3 loop spans 17 amino acids. Germline CDR1 is MNHEY and CDR2 is SMNVEV (reference sequence). V lost 5 bases and J lost 1, with 18 bases in between. Here the CDR3 DNA reads TGTGCCAGCAGTGCAAATCCCGGACACGGGTCCTACAATGAGCAGTTCTTC. Encoded protein: CASSANPGHGSYNEQFF.

V is TRBV10-3 and J is TRBJ2-2; the D gene is possibly TRBD1 (6 bases). Germline assignment: CDR1 ENHRY and CDR2 SYGVKD. Between the trimmed V and J ends, which lost 6 bases and 3 bases, there was a span of 14 bases. This CDR3 comprises 15 residues. CDR3 amino acids: CAIRRGIVDTGELFF. Here the CDR3 DNA reads TGTGCCATCAGAAGGGGGATCGTGGACACCGGGGAGCTGTTTTTT.

The V call is TRBV5-4, the J call TRBJ2-2; perhaps TRBD2 as D (7 bases). V was trimmed by 5 bases and J by 4 bases, leaving 18 bases between them. From germline, CDR1 is SGHNT and CDR2 YYREEE (reference sequence). The CDR3 totals 16 residues. The CDR3 coding sequence is TGTGCCAGCAGTCCGGTGGGGGGGCTGGGCACCGGGGAGCTGTTTTTT. The encoded protein is CASSPVGGLGTGELFF.

The chain joins TRBV9 to TRBJ2-1, with TRBD2 matching 7 bases. With 0 bases clipped from V and 4 bases from J, the junction kept 4 bases outside the gene matches. CDR3 length: 15 residues. Per germline, CDR1 SGDLS and CDR2 YYNGEE. CDR3 DNA: TGTGCCAGCAGCGTAGGGGGGGGGAGGTACAATGAGCAGTTCTTC. This translates into CASSVGGGRYNEQFF.

V and J are TRBV11-2 and TRBJ1-2, with D perhaps matching TRBD1 (5 bases). V gave up 1 base and J gave up 5 bases, with 11 bases separating them. CDR1 SGHAT and CDR2 FQNNGV come from the germline V gene. This CDR3 has 14 residues. CDR3 region: CASSLVPKGYGYTF. The CDR3 DNA is TGTGCCAGCAGCTTAGTGCCCAAGGGGTATGGCTACACCTTC.

The chain employs TRBV7-9 and TRBJ1-4; TRBD1 matches 7 bases. V lost 5 bases to trimming and J lost 0 bases; unmatched junction nucleotides: 0. The germline CDR1 and CDR2 sequences are SEHNR and FQNEAQ (reference sequence). This CDR3 comprises 14 residues. Written as DNA, the CDR3 is TGTGCCAGCAGCCAGGGGGCAACTAATGAAAAACTGTTTTTT. Protein: CASSQGATNEKLFF. The complete variable domain, with remaining parts taken from reference TRBV7-9 and TRBJ1-4, reads DTGVSQNPRHKITKRGQNVTFRCDPISEHNRLYWYRQTLGQGPEFLTYFQNEAQLEKSRLLSDRFSAERPKGSFSTLEIQRTEQGDSAMYLCASSQGATNEKLFFGSGTQLSVL.

The V and J genes are TRBV19 and TRBJ2-3, with D perhaps TRBD2 (6 bases). CDR3 length: 14 residues. CDR1 LNHDA and CDR2 SQIVND come from the germline V gene (reference sequence). Trimming removed 3 bases from V and 0 bases from J, with 7 bases in between. This CDR3 is CASSIRGSTDTQYF. In DNA, the CDR3 is TGTGCCAGTAGTATCCGGGGGAGCACAGATACGCAGTATTTT.

The chain is built from TRBV19 and TRBJ2-2; D not resolved. Germline V CDR1 and CDR2: LNHDA, SQIVND (reference sequence). With 5 bases removed from V and 0 bases from J, the gap between germline ends came to 10 bases. This CDR3 has 15 residues. The CDR3 is CASSWSVTNTGELFF. DNA for the CDR3: TGTGCCAGTAGTTGGAGTGTAACGAACACCGGGGAGCTGTTTTTT. Full variable domain (rest looked up from reference TRBV19 and TRBJ2-2): DGGITQSPKYLFRKEGQNVTLSCEQNLNHDAMYWYRQDPGQGLRLIYYSQIVNDFQKGDIAEGYSVSREKKESFPLTVTSAQKNPTAFYLCASSWSVTNTGELFFGEGSRLTVL.

The DNA of the CDR3 is TGTGCCAGCAGCTTATGGACTAGCGGGAGGAATGAGCAGTTCTTC. Its protein is CASSLWTSGRNEQFF. V gene TRBV13 combines with J gene TRBJ2-1; 14 nucleotides line up with TRBD2. Germline CDR1 is PRHDT and CDR2 is FYEKMQ (reference sequence). The CDR3 contains 15 residues. J lost 7 bases, V lost 2 bases, and 1 base had no gene match.